This entry lists 5 T cell receptor beta chains sequenced from one sample in a study of T cells after yellow fever vaccination. TCRdb recomputed calls from the 5' RACE reads with MiXCR, one row per CDR3 protein. The table lists 65,000 to 70,000 distinct CDR3 sequences, 5.9% of them singletons. The specimen comprised CD4+ T cells sorted from PBMCs, sampled less than 16 days after the first yellow fever vaccination. These receptors were taken from a man aged 18 to 29 who received the YFV17D yellow fever vaccine.

The table lists this clonotype with many counts. The genes are TRBV5-4 and TRBJ2-3; no firm D call. Trimming pared 2 bases from V and 0 bases from J, leaving 7 bases between. Germline V gene data show CDR1 as SGHNT and CDR2 as YYREEE (reference sequence). The CDR3 covers 14 residues. This CDR3 reads CASSLTGSTDTQYF. DNA for the CDR3: TGTGCCAGCAGCTTAACGGGTAGCACAGATACGCAGTATTTT.

This clonotype has only one observation. With a much larger clone just one base away, this may be a read error. The chain recombines TRBV11-2 with TRBJ2-5; no reliable D call. The CDR3 runs to 12 residues. The germline V gene encodes CDR1 SGHAT and CDR2 FQNNGV. Deletions cut 7 bases from V and 5 bases from J, with 11 bases between. CDR3 sequence (DNA): TGTGCCAGCATCACCTCCGGGGAGACCCAGTACTTC. As protein: CASITSGETQYF.

There are many counts of this clonotype. The rearrangement uses TRBV30 and TRBJ2-7; D gene uncertain. This CDR3 is 11 amino acids long. With 4 bases removed from V and 6 bases from J, the gap between germline ends came to 10 bases. Germline loops: CDR1 GTSNPN, CDR2 SVGIG (reference sequence). The CDR3 nucleotides read TGTGCCTGGACTAGTTTAGGCGAGCAGTACTTC. It codes for CAWTSLGEQYF.

This clonotype came up many times. The chain links TRBV2 to TRBJ2-7; D may correspond to TRBD1 or TRBD2 (6 bases each). Germline V gene lookup returns CDR1 SNHLY and CDR2 FYNNEI. Trimming removed 5 bases at V and 4 bases at J, with 9 bases between. The CDR3 length is 12 residues. The chain's CDR3 is CASSRGGYEQYF. The CDR3 DNA reads TGTGCCAGCAGTAGAGGGGGGTACGAGCAGTACTTC.

The sample holds a few counts of this clonotype. This chain uses TRBV5-1 with TRBJ2-3; D is uncertain. The CDR3 runs 14 residues. The V end lost 4 bases, the J end lost 2 bases, and 11 bases lay between the germline ends. The germline CDR1 and CDR2 sequences are SGHRS and YFSETQ. This CDR3 is CASSQPADTDTQYF. The CDR3 DNA reads as TGCGCCAGCAGCCAACCCGCTGACACAGATACGCAGTATTTT.